This TCR beta chain was sequenced for a study of T cell repertoires in cytomegalovirus infection. Overall study: Used in the study were CMV epitopes, some recently identified and HLA-C-restricted, others well-studied and HLA-B-restricted.

This clonotype has ten or more counts. The antigen is unknown. The CDR3 loop spans 10 amino acids. The V and J ends lost 6 bases and 5 bases respectively, with 4 bases between them. Germline CDR1 reads MGHRA; CDR2 reads YSYEKL. TCRdb analysed the reads with MiXCR anew, one entry per CDR3 protein. The repertoire holds approximately 89,000 distinct CDR3 sequences, with roughly 25% as singletons. Points from the study as a whole: The study found HLA-C-restricted CMV-specific TCR beta clonotypes dominating the ex vivo response.

Sample: CD8+ T cells from cultured PBMCs, taken from culture after CMV antigen stimulation. The chain recombines TRBV4-1 with TRBJ1-1; no clear D gene. The sequence was obtained from a human donor in good health (CMV status not recorded). Some clones in this sample may be carry-over from other donors' samples. The CDR3 here is CASRDTEAFF. The CDR3 DNA sequence: TGCGCCAGCAGGGATACTGAAGCTTTCTTT.